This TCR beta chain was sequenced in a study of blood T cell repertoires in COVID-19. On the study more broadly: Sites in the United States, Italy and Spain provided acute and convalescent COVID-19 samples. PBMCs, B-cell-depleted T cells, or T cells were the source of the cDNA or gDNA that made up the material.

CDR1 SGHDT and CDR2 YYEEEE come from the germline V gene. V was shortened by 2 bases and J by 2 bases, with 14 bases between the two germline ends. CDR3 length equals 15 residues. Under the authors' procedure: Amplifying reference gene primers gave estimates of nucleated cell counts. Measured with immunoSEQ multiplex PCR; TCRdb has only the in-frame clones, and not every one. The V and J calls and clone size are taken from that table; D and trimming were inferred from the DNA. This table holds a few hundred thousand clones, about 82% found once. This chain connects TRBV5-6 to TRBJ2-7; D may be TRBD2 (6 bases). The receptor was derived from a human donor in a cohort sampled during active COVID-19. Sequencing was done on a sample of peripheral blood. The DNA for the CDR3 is TGTGCCAGCAGCTTTTTTGGTAGCGGAGCCTACGAGCAGTACTTC. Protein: CASSFFGSGAYEQYF.